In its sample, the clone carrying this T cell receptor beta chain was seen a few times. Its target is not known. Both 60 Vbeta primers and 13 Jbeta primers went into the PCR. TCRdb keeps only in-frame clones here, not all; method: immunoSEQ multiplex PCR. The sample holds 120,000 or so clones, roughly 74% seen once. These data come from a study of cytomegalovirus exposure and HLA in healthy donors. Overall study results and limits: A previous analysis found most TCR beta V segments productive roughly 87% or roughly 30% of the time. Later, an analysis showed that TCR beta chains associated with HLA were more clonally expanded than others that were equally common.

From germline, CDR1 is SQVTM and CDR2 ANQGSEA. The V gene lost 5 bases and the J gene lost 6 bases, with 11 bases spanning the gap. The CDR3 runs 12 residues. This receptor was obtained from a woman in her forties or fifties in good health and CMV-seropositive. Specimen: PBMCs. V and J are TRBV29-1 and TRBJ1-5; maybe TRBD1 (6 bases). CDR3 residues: CSVKGVGQPQHF. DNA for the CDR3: TGCAGCGTTAAGGGGGTAGGTCAGCCCCAGCATTTT.